The rows below give T cell receptor beta chains drawn from one sample of a study of blood T cell repertoires in COVID-19. Clones were sequenced by immunoSEQ multiplex PCR, and TCRdb holds only the in-frame ones, with some missing. Of more than 95,000 clones in the sample, more than 60% were seen once. Sequencing was carried out using peripheral blood. Receptors were obtained from a man aged 65 to 79 with acute or convalescent COVID-19. CDR3s include the opening cysteine and the closing phenylalanine or tryptophan.

cdr3_length	v_call	j_call	cdr3_aa
13	TRBV11-1	TRBJ1-2	CASSLPGPGGYTF
14	TRBV7-3	TRBJ2-5	CASSLQQGVQTQYF
15	TRBV7-2	TRBJ2-1	CASSLTSRTPRQQFF
13	TRBV7-9	TRBJ1-1	CASSPQVNTEAFF
16	TRBV29-1	TRBJ1-2	CSVPGQGAQANYGYTF
14	TRBV7-9	TRBJ2-5	CASSPGQARKTQYF
17	TRBV9	TRBJ2-2	CASSALTGTGPTGELFF
14	TRBV3-1/TRBV3-2	TRBJ1-1	CASSPSTGETEAFF
14	TRBV29-1	TRBJ2-1	CSVGIFEGADEQFF
16	TRBV28	TRBJ2-7	CASSSLGGRSNYEQYF
15	TRBV5-1	TRBJ1-4	CASSLGVGGSEKLFF
15	TRBV24-1	TRBJ2-3	CATSTAGADTDTQYF
17	TRBV5-1	TRBJ1-4	CASSLGTGGIYNEKLFF
14	TRBV9	TRBJ2-3	CASSDRERTDTQYF
13	TRBV6-6	TRBJ2-5	CASSKGVTETQYF
16	TRBV28	TRBJ2-3	CASSSSGSFITDTQYF
12	TRBV11-3	TRBJ2-1	CASSLSDREQFF
16	TRBV7-8	TRBJ2-7	CASSLMSGTGSYEQYF
11	TRBV6-5	TRBJ1-1	CASRRYTEAFF
16	TRBV5-1	TRBJ1-6	CASSLAGRDSTSPLHF
15	TRBV11-3	TRBJ2-1	CASSLGLAGPNEQFF
12	TRBV29-1	TRBJ2-7	CSVATTPYEQYF
15	TRBV19	TRBJ1-6	CASGDRFAYNSPLHF
14	TRBV7-8	TRBJ2-7	CASSSERRGHEQYF
14	TRBV7-8	TRBJ1-1	CASSNRQGWTEAFF
12	TRBV7-9	TRBJ1-4	CASSFGSAGRVF
15	TRBV5-6	TRBJ2-7	CASSFTTSGSHEQYF
14	TRBV9	TRBJ1-1	CASSGGSLNTEAFF
14	TRBV2	TRBJ1-2	CASSAGQGSFGYTF
14	TRBV5-1	TRBJ2-5	CASSLGQNIETQYF
16	TRBV5-4	TRBJ2-1	CASSKDYRLGNQEQFF
12	TRBV20-1	TRBJ1-1	CSASREVTEAFF